This is a list of T cell receptor beta chains from one sample in a study of blood T cells in healthy people across ages. TCRdb passed the 5' RACE reads through MiXCR, listing each CDR3 protein once. The data contain fewer than 2,000,000 distinct CDR3 sequences, about 35% of them singletons. The sample taken for sequencing was blood. These receptor sequences come from a woman aged 30 to 39 in good health. The CDR3 runs from the conserved cysteine through the conserved F or W. D genes are given only for firm matches. The size field is filled for only some rows; it gives once, few, many or a size class.

size	length	D	V	J	CDR3	DNA
-	15	-	TRBV7-6	TRBJ1-3	CASSEGPGSGNTIYF	TGTGCCAGCAGCGAGGGGCCCGGCTCTGGAAACACCATATATTTT
-	14	-	TRBV24-1	TRBJ1-1	CATSASGLNTEAFF	TGTGCCACCAGTGCCTCAGGGTTGAACACTGAAGCTTTCTTT
-	15	TRBD2	TRBV2	TRBJ2-1	CASRLTSGSYDEQFF	TGTGCCAGCAGATTGACTAGCGGGAGTTACGATGAGCAGTTCTTC
few	14	-	TRBV20-1	TRBJ2-7	CSACDFRGGYEQYF	TGCAGTGCTTGCGACTTCAGGGGAGGATACGAGCAGTACTTC
few	16	TRBD1	TRBV5-1	TRBJ1-2	CASSSRPGQTNYGYTF	TGCGCCAGCAGCTCTAGGCCGGGACAGACTAACTATGGCTACACCTTC
-	14	-	TRBV7-2	TRBJ2-1	CASSNVAGANEQFF	TGTGCCAGCAGCAATGTGGCCGGGGCGAATGAGCAGTTCTTC
few	13	TRBD2	TRBV28	TRBJ2-7	CASSLWASGEQYF	TGTGCCAGCAGTTTATGGGCTAGCGGAGAGCAGTACTTC
-	17	TRBD2	TRBV9	TRBJ2-3	CASSIGLAGALTDTQYF	TGTGCCAGCAGCATAGGACTAGCGGGGGCCCTCACAGATACGCAGTATTTT
-	15	-	TRBV4-1	TRBJ1-5	CASSQDSRGNQPQHF	TGCGCCAGCAGCCAAGATAGCAGGGGCAATCAGCCCCAGCATTTT
few	13	-	TRBV7-9	TRBJ1-1	CASSLLSNTEAFF	TGTGCCAGCAGCTTGTTAAGTAACACTGAAGCTTTCTTT
many	13	TRBD2	TRBV20-1	TRBJ2-7	CSARASGGTQQYF	TGCAGTGCTCGAGCTAGCGGGGGCACTCAGCAGTACTTC
-	19	TRBD2	TRBV13	TRBJ2-7	CASSSSVGTSRRNTYEQYF	TGTGCCAGCAGCTCCTCTGTCGGGACTAGCAGGAGGAATACCTACGAGCAGTACTTC
-	16	-	TRBV6-1	TRBJ2-3	CASNMAQRLGIDTQYF	TGTGCCAGCAATATGGCCCAGCGCCTTGGTATAGATACGCAGTATTTT
few	16	TRBD1	TRBV4-1	TRBJ2-7	CASSQAGRGPLGEQYF	TGCGCCAGCAGCCAAGCTGGAAGGGGGCCCTTAGGAGAGCAGTACTTC
few	16	TRBD2	TRBV4-2	TRBJ2-5	CASSPISGGLQETQYF	TGTGCCAGCAGCCCAATTAGCGGGGGGCTTCAAGAGACCCAGTACTTC
-	10	-	TRBV12-3/TRBV12-4	TRBJ2-3	CATDTDTQYF	TGTGCCACCGACACAGATACGCAGTATTTT
-	14	TRBD2	TRBV27	TRBJ2-2	CASMWLAGAGELFF	TGTGCCAGCATGTGGCTAGCGGGCGCCGGGGAGCTGTTTTTT
-	16	TRBD1	TRBV12-3/TRBV12-4	TRBJ1-5	CAGSPPGQASNQPQHF	TGTGCCGGCAGTCCTCCGGGACAGGCTAGCAATCAGCCCCAGCATTTT
-	14	TRBD1	TRBV25-1	TRBJ1-1	CASRGQPPVTEAFF	TGTGCCAGCCGGGGACAGCCCCCTGTGACTGAAGCTTTCTTT
-	13	-	TRBV5-1	TRBJ1-1	CASSLEPNTEAFF	TGCGCCAGCAGCTTGGAACCGAACACTGAAGCTTTCTTT
few	16	-	TRBV24-1	TRBJ2-1	CATSDLKLDRQNEQFF	TGTGCCACCAGTGATTTGAAGCTAGACAGGCAGAATGAGCAGTTCTTC
-	16	TRBD2	TRBV25-1	TRBJ2-3	CASSERLALSTDTQYF	TGTGCCAGCAGTGAAAGACTAGCCCTGAGCACAGATACGCAGTATTTT
-	15	TRBD2	TRBV9	TRBJ2-3	CASSVAGREPDTQYF	TGTGCCAGCAGCGTAGCTGGGAGGGAACCAGATACGCAGTATTTT
-	16	TRBD1	TRBV6-2/TRBV6-3	TRBJ2-1	CASSYAGQGAYNEQFF	TGTGCCAGCAGTTACGCGGGACAGGGGGCCTACAATGAGCAGTTCTTC
few	14	-	TRBV2	TRBJ2-7	CASSEWGTTYEQYF	TGTGCCAGCAGTGAATGGGGAACTACCTACGAGCAGTACTTC
many	14	TRBD2	TRBV9	TRBJ2-1	CASSASGSYNEQFF	TGTGCCAGCAGTGCTAGCGGCTCCTACAATGAGCAGTTCTTC
-	13	TRBD1	TRBV15	TRBJ2-7	CATSIYRGYEQYF	TGTGCCACCAGCATCTACAGGGGCTACGAGCAGTACTTC
-	15	-	TRBV27	TRBJ1-4	CASSLSMRVGEKLFF	TGTGCCAGCAGTTTATCGATGCGGGTAGGGGAAAAACTGTTTTTT
-	15	-	TRBV29-1	TRBJ2-1	CSVESTTTQFHEQFF	TGCAGCGTTGAAAGCACGACTACCCAGTTTCATGAGCAGTTCTTC
-	13	-	TRBV27	TRBJ2-6	CANSRSGANVLTF	TGTGCCAACAGTAGGTCTGGGGCCAACGTCCTGACTTTC
-	14	-	TRBV4-1	TRBJ1-5	CASSQDDSYQPQHF	TGCGCCAGCAGCCAAGACGATAGTTATCAGCCCCAGCATTTT
few	16	-	TRBV2	TRBJ1-2	CASTPSGTEGNYGYTF	TGTGCCAGCACCCCAAGTGGTACAGAGGGTAACTATGGCTACACCTTC
few	15	TRBD2	TRBV6-1	TRBJ2-5	CASSFSGKGRETQYF	TGTGCCAGCAGTTTTAGCGGGAAGGGTAGAGAGACCCAGTACTTC
many	14	TRBD1	TRBV10-3	TRBJ2-7	CATIKDRSSYEQYF	TGTGCCACAATAAAGGACAGGAGCTCCTACGAGCAGTACTTC
once	13	-	TRBV30	TRBJ2-1	CAWSGWDIDEQFF	TGTGCCTGGAGTGGGTGGGACATCGATGAGCAGTTCTTC
few	14	-	TRBV7-2	TRBJ1-5	CASSLWTPNQPQHF	TGTGCCAGCAGCTTATGGACCCCCAATCAGCCCCAGCATTTT
few	16	-	TRBV29-1	TRBJ2-7	CSVEVGLAGGLIEQYF	TGCAGCGTTGAAGTAGGATTGGCAGGGGGGTTGATAGAGCAGTACTTC
-	18	-	TRBV27	TRBJ1-2	CASSFHPSGDISNYGYTF	TGTGCCAGCAGTTTTCACCCCTCTGGCGACATCTCGAACTATGGCTACACCTTC
many	16	TRBD2	TRBV5-1	TRBJ2-7	CASSLDGGRAAYEQYF	TGCGCCAGCAGCTTGGACGGCGGGAGGGCCGCCTACGAGCAGTACTTC
-	15	-	TRBV5-1	TRBJ2-3	CASSLGITSTDTQYF	TGCGCCAGCAGCTTGGGGATCACTAGCACAGATACGCAGTATTTT
-	13	-	TRBV29-1	TRBJ1-1	CSVTEGVNTEVFF	TGCAGCGTTACGGAGGGGGTGAACACTGAAGTTTTCTTT
-	18	TRBD1	TRBV5-6	TRBJ2-7	CASSLGTGSPHFSYEQYF	TGTGCCAGCAGCTTGGGGACAGGGAGTCCGCACTTCTCCTACGAGCAGTACTTC
-	14	-	TRBV24-1	TRBJ2-2	CATSDLRETGELFF	TGTGCCACCAGTGATTTAAGGGAAACCGGGGAGCTGTTTTTT
-	15	TRBD1	TRBV13	TRBJ1-1	CASSPNTGGGTGAFF	TGTGCCAGCAGTCCCAACACAGGGGGTGGCACTGGAGCTTTCTTT
few	11	-	TRBV29-1	TRBJ2-7	CSVEIVSEQYF	TGCAGCGTTGAGATAGTTTCCGAGCAGTACTTC
-	16	-	TRBV20-1	TRBJ1-6	CSASVRGSRYNSPLHF	TGCAGTGCTAGTGTGAGGGGATCAAGGTATAATTCACCCCTCCACTTT
-	12	-	TRBV30	TRBJ2-7	CAWSYGSGWWYF	TGTGCCTGGAGTTACGGATCTGGATGGTGGTACTTC
few	15	-	TRBV5-1	TRBJ1-6	CASSLGTADNSPLHF	TGCGCCAGCAGCTTGGGGACCGCCGATAATTCACCCCTCCACTTT
-	14	-	TRBV5-1	TRBJ1-6	CASSVGLHNSPLHF	TGCGCCAGCAGCGTGGGTCTTCATAATTCACCCCTCCACTTT
-	16	TRBD2	TRBV10-3	TRBJ2-1	CAISEAGLAGVHEQFF	TGTGCCATCAGTGAAGCAGGACTAGCGGGGGTCCATGAGCAGTTCTTC